This TCR beta chain was found in a study of blood T cell repertoires in COVID-19. Overall study: The samples span acute and convalescent COVID-19 from the United States, Italy and Spain.

V was pared by 4 bases and J by 0 bases, with 14 bases between. The CDR3 is made up of 16 amino acids. The V gene's germline CDR1 is MNHEY and CDR2 SMNVEV (reference sequence). Authors' methods: Reference gene primer amplification in the assay estimated nucleated cell counts. Assay: immunoSEQ multiplex PCR; the TCRdb copy retains only in-frame clones and omits some. The D gene and trimming were derived from the DNA, and the V and J assignments and clone size from that table. The sample shows about 280,000 clones, around 92% of them seen only once. V is TRBV27 and J is TRBJ2-3, with D maybe TRBD2 (6 bases). The source is a woman aged 55-70 years who had recovered from COVID-19. The sequenced sample consisted of PBMCs or T cells enriched from blood (not recorded which). The CDR3 loop is CASSSVLGTSTDTQYF. The CDR3 nucleotides are TGTGCCAGCAGTTCAGTCCTAGGGACTAGCACAGATACGCAGTATTTT.